The clone carrying this T cell receptor (beta chain) was detected ten times or more. The antigen remains undetermined. The cDNA had a unique molecular identifier and a template-switch universal primer site. TCRdb fed the 5' RACE reads into MiXCR, producing one record per CDR3 protein. The data hold about 220,000 distinct CDR3 sequences, with more than 6.5% observed a single time. This entry comes from a study of identical twins. Study-wide results and limits: Twins shared beta out-of-frame sequences in excess, but this excess was weaker. Zero-insertion analyses were open to partial confounding by invariant MAIT and iNKT cells. Clonotypes of the beta chain that were abundant in cord blood carried fewer insertions (memory repertoires showed none).

The CDR3 has 15 amino acids. CDR1 SGHRS and CDR2 YFSETQ come from the germline V gene. Trimming took 0 bases from V and 4 from J, leaving 12 bases between them. The same data also contributed to another study, on yellow fever vaccine responses in identical twins.

The chain links TRBV5-1 to TRBJ2-3; D is perhaps TRBD1 or TRBD2 (5 bases each). Source material: memory (CD45RO+) T cells sorted from blood. This receptor was obtained from a woman under 30 in good health. The CDR3 DNA reads TGCGCCAGCAGCTTGGGGGGACGAGGGTCAGATACGCAGTATTTT. It specifies CASSLGGRGSDTQYF.